This T cell receptor beta chain was documented in a study of blood T cell repertoires in COVID-19. In the study overall: Material from acute and convalescent COVID-19 was sourced from the United States, Italy and Spain. The cDNA or gDNA used as material had been derived from T cells, B-cell-depleted T cells, or PBMCs.

V was clipped by 11 bases and J by 7 bases; unmatched bases: 7. The CDR3 runs 12 residues. Per the germline V gene, CDR1 is LNHDA and CDR2 is SQIVND (reference sequence). Study processing details: Amplification from reference gene primers served as the basis for estimated nucleated cell counts. The method was immunoSEQ multiplex PCR; TCRdb's version includes in-frame clones alone and lacks a portion of them. V and J calls and clone size are those listed in that table; D and trimming were worked out from the DNA. The profile shows fewer than 200,000 clones, about 88% of them singletons. The chain links TRBV19 to TRBJ2-1; 8 nucleotides line up with TRBD2. The sample was peripheral blood. The source is a man in his late teens or twenties who had recovered from COVID-19. The CDR3 spells CAASAGDNEQFF. CDR3 DNA: TGTGCCGCATCAGCGGGAGATAATGAGCAGTTCTTC. Together with reference TRBV19 and TRBJ2-1, the CDR3 gives the full variable domain: DGGITQSPKYLFRKEGQNVTLSCEQNLNHDAMYWYRQDPGQGLRLIYYSQIVNDFQKGDIAEGYSVSREKKESFPLTVTSAQKNPTAFYLCAASAGDNEQFFGPGTRLTVL.